A selection of T cell receptor beta chains follows, all from one sample in a study of blood T cell repertoires in COVID-19. The protocol was immunoSEQ multiplex PCR, while the TCRdb copy is restricted to in-frame clones and leaves out a portion. The sample includes 250,000 to 350,000 clones, approximately 88% of them seen just once. The sequencing sample was made of peripheral blood. The receptors originated from a man aged 18 to 29 with active or convalescent COVID-19. Both conserved end residues are part of each CDR3. A D gene is named only where the DNA matches it firmly. Only some rows state a clone size, as once, few, many or a class for expanded clones.

v_call,clone_size,d_call,cdr3_length,j_call,cdr3_aa,cdr3_nt
TRBV19,once,TRBD1,15,TRBJ1-5,CASRTGRASNQPQHF,TGTGCCAGTAGGACAGGGCGTGCCTCCAATCAGCCCCAGCATTTT
TRBV6-4,-,-,15,TRBJ1-2,CASSDKQEDPSGYTF,TGTGCCAGCAGTGACAAACAAGAGGATCCGAGTGGCTACACCTTC
TRBV29-1,-,TRBD1,11,TRBJ1-2,CSVNRGAGYTF,TGCAGCGTCAACAGGGGGGCTGGCTACACCTTC
TRBV27,-,TRBD2,17,TRBJ2-1,CASSSPFVGPGLAGVFF,TGTGCCAGCAGTTCCCCCTTTGTAGGCCCCGGACTAGCGGGGGTGTTCTTC
TRBV11-3,-,-,13,TRBJ1-1,CASSLSSVTEAFF,TGTGCCAGCAGCTTATCTTCTGTCACTGAAGCTTTCTTT
TRBV19,-,TRBD1,19,TRBJ1-5,CASSIEGLTGPYSNQPQHF,TGTGCCAGTAGTATAGAGGGCCTGACAGGGCCTTATAGCAATCAGCCCCAGCATTTT
TRBV7-9,few,-,15,TRBJ2-3,CASSLDGGAADTQYF,TGTGCCAGCAGCTTAGATGGGGGCGCAGCAGATACGCAGTATTTT
TRBV7-9,-,-,15,TRBJ1-2,CASSAGQVRVGGYTF,TGTGCCAGCAGCGCAGGACAAGTCCGGGTAGGAGGCTACACCTTC
TRBV11-2,-,TRBD1,14,TRBJ1-4,CASSAGQVIEKLFF,TGTGCCAGCAGCGCGGGACAGGTGATTGAAAAACTGTTTTTT
TRBV14,-,-,14,TRBJ2-4,CASSQDGVGDIQYF,TGTGCCAGCAGCCAAGATGGGGTCGGGGACATTCAGTACTTC
TRBV7-9,-,TRBD2,15,TRBJ2-3,CASSSLAGPTDTQYF,TGTGCCAGCAGCTCCCTAGCGGGGCCCACAGATACGCAGTATTTT
TRBV27,-,-,16,TRBJ1-1,CASSLSSESMNTEAFF,TGTGCCAGCAGTTTATCGTCAGAATCAATGAACACTGAAGCTTTCTTT
TRBV4-3,-,-,13,TRBJ2-1,CASSQEAGYEQFF,TGCGCCAGCAGCCAAGAAGCGGGTTATGAGCAGTTCTTC
TRBV12-3/TRBV12-4,-,-,12,TRBJ1-1,CASSLTNTEAFF,TGTGCCAGCAGTCTAACCAACACTGAAGCTTTCTTT
TRBV6-5,-,TRBD2,13,TRBJ2-3,CAGGTTKKDTQYF,TGTGCCGGTGGGACTACAAAAAAAGATACGCAGTATTTT
TRBV27,-,-,11,TRBJ1-5,CASGRGQPQHF,TGTGCCAGCGGGAGAGGGCAGCCCCAGCATTTT
TRBV11-1,-,-,16,TRBJ2-3,CASSPDLDSSTDTQYF,TGTGCCAGCAGCCCAGACCTAGACAGTAGCACAGATACGCAGTATTTT
TRBV9,-,TRBD2,15,TRBJ2-7,CASSPRGSGDYEQYF,TGTGCCAGCAGCCCCCGGGGAAGCGGGGACTACGAGCAGTACTTC
TRBV3-1/TRBV3-2,-,-,19,TRBJ2-7,CASSALQRGGGNYHYEQYF,TGTGCCAGCAGCGCGCTGCAAAGAGGGGGCGGGAACTACCACTACGAGCAGTACTTC
TRBV12-3/TRBV12-4,-,-,12,TRBJ2-2,CASTHLTGELFF,TGTGCCAGCACCCACTTGACCGGGGAGCTGTTTTTT
TRBV21-1,-,-,17,TRBJ1-1,CASRVLPTGLLNTEAFF,TGTGCCAGCAGAGTGTTGCCGACAGGGCTCCTGAACACTGAAGCTTTCTTT
TRBV19,-,-,11,TRBJ1-2,CASSQNYGYTF,TGTGCCAGTAGCCAAAACTATGGCTACACCTTC
TRBV9,-,-,15,TRBJ2-1,CASSSRTTKYNEQFF,TGTGCCAGCAGCTCACGGACTACTAAATACAATGAGCAGTTCTTC
TRBV7-9,-,-,12,TRBJ2-7,CASTSVGGEQYF,TGTGCCAGCACATCAGTTGGTGGCGAGCAGTACTTC
TRBV5-6,-,TRBD2,13,TRBJ2-1,CASSSGLVDEQFF,TGTGCCAGCAGCTCGGGACTAGTGGATGAGCAGTTCTTC
TRBV18,-,-,14,TRBJ1-1,CASSVGRQNTEAFF,TGTGCCAGTTCAGTAGGGAGACAAAACACTGAAGCTTTCTTT
TRBV19,-,-,13,TRBJ1-4,CANPEGSGEKLFF,TGTGCCAATCCCGAGGGCTCTGGTGAAAAACTGTTTTTT
TRBV11-2,-,-,17,TRBJ2-2,CASSLTGGSGNTGELFF,TGTGCCAGCAGCTTAACGGGGGGCTCGGGGAACACCGGGGAGCTGTTTTTT
TRBV27,few,TRBD1,15,TRBJ2-7,CASSSTGVGNYEQYF,TGTGCCAGCAGTTCAACAGGGGTCGGCAACTACGAGCAGTACTTC
TRBV7-2,-,TRBD1,15,TRBJ2-3,CASSARRQGVGTQYF,TGTGCCAGCAGCGCTAGAAGGCAGGGGGTGGGCACGCAGTATTTT
TRBV7-4,-,TRBD2,14,TRBJ2-3,CASSSGLATDTQYF,TGTGCCAGCAGCTCTGGACTAGCGACAGATACGCAGTATTTT
TRBV18,-,TRBD1,16,TRBJ2-2,CASSPRQGPNTGELFF,TGTGCCAGCTCACCGAGACAGGGACCGAACACCGGGGAGCTGTTTTTT
TRBV18,-,-,14,TRBJ1-2,CASSPGRGIDGYTF,TGTGCCAGCTCACCAGGGAGGGGAATCGATGGCTACACCTTC
TRBV27,once,TRBD2,15,TRBJ2-3,CASSSSSGETDTQYF,TGTGCCAGCAGTTCCTCTAGCGGGGAGACAGATACGCAGTATTTT
TRBV24-1,-,TRBD2,16,TRBJ2-2,CATSDETSGTTGELFF,TGTGCCACCAGTGATGAAACTAGCGGAACGACCGGGGAGCTGTTTTTT
TRBV15,-,-,12,TRBJ2-7,CATSRVGTGTNF,-
TRBV10-3,-,-,14,TRBJ1-2,CAISEFRVSYGYTF,TGTGCCATCAGTGAGTTTAGAGTTAGCTATGGCTACACCTTC
TRBV11-2,-,TRBD1,14,TRBJ1-1,CASSLRDSHTEAFF,TGTGCCAGCAGCCTCCGGGACAGCCACACTGAAGCTTTCTTT
TRBV7-8,-,-,15,TRBJ1-5,CASSLSSLGNQPQHF,TGTGCCAGCAGCTTATCGAGTCTGGGCAATCAGCCCCAGCATTTT
TRBV4-1,-,TRBD2,15,TRBJ2-2,CASSQVAGNTGELFF,TGCGCCAGCAGCCAAGTAGCGGGGAACACCGGGGAGCTGTTTTTT
TRBV7-9,-,TRBD1,16,TRBJ1-1,CASSFKLDRTNTEAFF,TGTGCCAGCAGCTTCAAACTGGACAGGACGAACACTGAAGCTTTCTTT
TRBV10-3,once,-,15,TRBJ1-2,CAISESTLANYGYTF,TGTGCCATCAGTGAGTCGACTCTTGCAAACTATGGCTACACCTTC
TRBV12-3/TRBV12-4,-,TRBD1,13,TRBJ1-2,CASSLGQGKIDTF,TGTGCCAGCAGTTTGGGACAGGGGAAGATCGACACCTTC
TRBV4-2,once,-,14,TRBJ1-1,CASSQAASDTEAFF,TGTGCCAGCAGCCAGGCCGCTTCAGACACTGAAGCTTTCTTT
TRBV25-1,-,TRBD1,15,TRBJ1-4,CASRHSRDRDEKLFF,TGTGCCAGCAGACACTCCCGGGACAGGGATGAAAAACTGTTTTTT
TRBV4-1,-,-,15,TRBJ1-1,CASSQVTPTPPEAFF,TGCGCCAGCAGCCAAGTCACACCCACACCCCCTGAAGCTTTCTTT
TRBV4-3,once,-,15,TRBJ2-3,CASSQESRSTDTQYF,TGCGCCAGCAGCCAAGAGTCGCGGAGCACAGATACGCAGTATTTT
TRBV10-1,few,-,15,TRBJ2-7,CASSESLGQPYEQYF,TGCGCCAGCAGTGAGTCTCTCGGACAGCCCTACGAGCAGTACTTC
TRBV11-2,-,-,14,TRBJ1-2,CASSQPREAGGYTF,TGTGCCAGCAGCCAACCGAGGGAGGCAGGCGGCTACACCTTC
TRBV6-5,-,TRBD1,14,TRBJ2-7,CASDTTGGIYEQYF,TGTGCCAGCGACACGACAGGGGGCATTTACGAGCAGTACTTC
TRBV18,-,-,14,TRBJ1-1,CASSQAAVNTEAFF,TGTGCCAGCTCACAGGCGGCTGTGAACACTGAAGCTTTCTTT
TRBV9,-,TRBD1,15,TRBJ1-1,CASSVAEDRDTEAFF,TGTGCCAGCAGCGTAGCGGAAGACAGGGACACTGAAGCTTTCTTT
TRBV19,-,TRBD1,14,TRBJ1-1,CASSVGQMNTEAFF,TGTGCCAGTAGTGTGGGACAGATGAACACTGAAGCTTTCTTT
TRBV18,-,-,12,TRBJ1-2,CASSTLGSGYTF,TGTGCCAGCTCAACACTTGGTAGTGGCTACACCTTC
TRBV28,few,TRBD1,15,TRBJ1-2,CASSSPGQGNYGYTF,TGTGCCAGCAGTTCACCTGGACAGGGTAACTATGGCTACACCTTC
TRBV5-1,once,-,15,TRBJ1-1,CASSLGTGTNTEAFF,TGCGCCAGCAGCTTGGGAACAGGAACGAACACTGAAGCTTTCTTT
TRBV9,-,-,17,TRBJ2-5,CASSVVGGQLPQETQYF,TGTGCCAGCAGCGTAGTCGGGGGGCAGCTTCCTCAAGAGACCCAGTACTTC
TRBV5-4,-,-,15,TRBJ2-7,CASSLAQGSSYEQYF,TGTGCCAGCAGCTTGGCTCAGGGGAGCTCCTACGAGCAGTACTTC
TRBV27,-,TRBD1,15,TRBJ2-3,CASSLIPTGGDTQYF,TGTGCCAGCAGTCTTATCCCGACAGGGGGGGATACGCAGTATTTT